This T cell receptor beta chain was recovered during a study of blood T cell repertoires in COVID-19. Repertoires were generated with immunoSEQ multiplex PCR, while TCRdb's copy carries only in-frame clones and drops some. Among 120,000 or so clones listed, roughly 85% were seen once. On this clone itself: The junction does not match germline at one end; this may be a read error.

This clonotype originated in a human donor in a cohort sampled during active COVID-19. Material for sequencing was peripheral blood.

This chain's CDR3 is CASSLEASGGFYNEQFF. CDR3 sequence (DNA): TGTGCCAGCAGCCTAGAGGCTAGCGGGGGGTTTTACAATGAGCAGTTCTTC. V usage is TRBV11-2 and J usage is TRBJ2-1; 11 positions agree with TRBD2. Per the germline V gene, CDR1 is SGHAT and CDR2 is FQNNGV. CDR3 size: 17 residues. The variable domain in full, with the rest retrieved from reference TRBV11-2 and TRBJ2-1, is EAGVAQSPRYKIIEKRQSVAFWCNPISGHATLYWYQQILGQGPKLLIQFQNNGVVDDSQLPKDRFSAERLKGVDSTLKIQPAKLEDSAVYLCASSLEASGGFYNEQFFGPGTRLTVL.